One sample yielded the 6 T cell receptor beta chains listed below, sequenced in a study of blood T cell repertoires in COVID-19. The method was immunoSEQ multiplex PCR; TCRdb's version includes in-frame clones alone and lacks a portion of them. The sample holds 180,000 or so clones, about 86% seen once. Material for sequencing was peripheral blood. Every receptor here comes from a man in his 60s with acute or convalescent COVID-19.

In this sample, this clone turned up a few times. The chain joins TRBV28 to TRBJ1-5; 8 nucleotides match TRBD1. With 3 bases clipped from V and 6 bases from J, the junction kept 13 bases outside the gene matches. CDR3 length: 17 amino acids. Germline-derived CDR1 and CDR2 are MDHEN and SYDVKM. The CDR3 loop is CASSFILTGVDSQPQHF. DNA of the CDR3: TGTGCCAGCAGTTTCATCCTGACAGGGGTAGATAGTCAGCCCCAGCATTTT.

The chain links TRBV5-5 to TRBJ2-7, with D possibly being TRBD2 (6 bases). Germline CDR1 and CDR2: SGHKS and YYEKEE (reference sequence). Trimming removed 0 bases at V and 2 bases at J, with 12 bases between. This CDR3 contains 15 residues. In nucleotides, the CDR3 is TGTGCCAGCAGCTTGGCCGGAGGAGGGACCTACGAGCAGTACTTC. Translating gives CASSLAGGGTYEQYF. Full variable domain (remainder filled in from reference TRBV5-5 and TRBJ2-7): DAGVTQSPTHLIKTRGQQVTLRCSPISGHKSVSWYQQVLGQGPQFIFQYYEKEERGRGNFPDRFSARQFPNYSSELNVNALLLGDSALYLCASSLAGGGTYEQYFGPGTRLTVT.

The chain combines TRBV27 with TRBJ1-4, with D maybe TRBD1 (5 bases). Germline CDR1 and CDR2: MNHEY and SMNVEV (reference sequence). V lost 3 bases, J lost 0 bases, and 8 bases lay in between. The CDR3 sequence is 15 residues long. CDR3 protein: CASSLWGATNEKLFF. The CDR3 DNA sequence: TGTGCCAGCAGTTTGTGGGGGGCAACTAATGAAAAACTGTTTTTT.

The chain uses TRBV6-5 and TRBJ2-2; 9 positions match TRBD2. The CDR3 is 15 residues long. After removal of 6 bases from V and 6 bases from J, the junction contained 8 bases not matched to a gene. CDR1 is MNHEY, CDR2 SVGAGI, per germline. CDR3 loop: CASRLGTSSAGELFF. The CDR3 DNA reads TGTGCCAGCAGACTCGGGACTAGCAGCGCCGGGGAGCTGTTTTTT.

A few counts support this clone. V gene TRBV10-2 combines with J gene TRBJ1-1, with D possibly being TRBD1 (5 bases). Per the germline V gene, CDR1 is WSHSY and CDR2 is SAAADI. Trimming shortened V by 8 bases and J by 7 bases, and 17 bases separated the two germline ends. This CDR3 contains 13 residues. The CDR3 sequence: CASLRQRGFEAFF. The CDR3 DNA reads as TGCGCCAGCCTCAGACAGCGGGGGTTTGAAGCTTTCTTT.

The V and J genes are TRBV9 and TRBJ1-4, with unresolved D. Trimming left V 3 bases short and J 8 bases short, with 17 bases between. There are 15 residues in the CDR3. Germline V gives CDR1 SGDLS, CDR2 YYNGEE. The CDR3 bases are TGTGCCAGCAGCGCAATTGGACGGGGTAACGAAAAACTGTTTTTT. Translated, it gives CASSAIGRGNEKLFF.